Included here is one T cell receptor beta chain sequence, with context. The specificity of this receptor is unknown. No per-base quality is available; no much larger clone lies one base away. The donors were healthy, HIV-negative adults who had no recently reported acute infections or vaccinations. Only Caucasian adults living in Nashville, Tennessee, USA were represented among the donors. For unsorted samples, 100 million or so PBMCs were counted, and genomic DNA was extracted using the QIAamp DNA Blood Mini kit. Blood was obtained by leukapheresis, after which PBMCs were separated by Ficoll-Histopaque density gradient centrifugation and cryopreserved in liquid nitrogen vapor phase. TCR CDR3 regions were amplified from genomic DNA by multiplex PCR using the deep immunoSEQ assay. Genomic DNA extracted from each cell subset was distributed evenly over all wells of several immunoSEQ 96-well plates, and each plate served as one replicate. Each replicate PCR for unsorted PBMC received around 330 ng genomic DNA, equal to approximately 30,000 T cell genomes. Genomic DNA from unsorted PBMC was sequenced over ten immunoSEQ deep assay plates. Purified libraries were quantified with a Qubit 3.0 fluorometer, sized on a Bioanalyzer 2100, and re-quantified with the KAPA Library Quantification kit. A separate single-read 150-cycle Illumina NextSeq 550 flow cell was used to sequence each immunoSEQ 96-well plate. On the study's bioinformatics: Because the immunoSEQ output included only junctional sequences and no quality scores, the filtering could not be the same as the filtering used for full-length reads. Sequences were annotated with PyIR, a Python wrapper for IgBLAST v1.9, using IMGT germline references to assign V/J genes and CDR3. Reads were removed for weak V/J assignments (E-value above 1e-6), missing CDR3, stop codons, out-of-frame junctions, or ambiguous translated residues. V3J clonotypes were defined by identical inferred V gene, J gene, and CDR3 amino acid sequence. To compute the percentage overlap between repertoires, the number of shared unique clonotypes was divided by the size of the smaller repertoire. RTK rarefaction, the Chao1 estimator, and Recon v2.1 estimates of unobserved clonotypes were used to assess repertoire richness. What TCRdb holds here is the immuneACCESS table cut down to in-frame rearrangements. Part of the clones is not present; checked against another copy, under half of the missing clones reflect an unresolved V gene, and the others are unexplained. V and J calls plus clone size are reproduced from that table; the DNA served to infer D and trimming. This sample has nearly 500,000 clones in its table, and approximately 80% of those were observed once. The ten top clones hold around 13% of the sample.

The entry originates in a study of shared clonotypes between healthy human individuals (dated by TCRdb to about 2020). About the investigation overall: The cohort comprised a couple of women and a few men aged 18 to 49 years. To estimate repertoire size and how much clonotype sharing occurs between individuals, the study deeply sequenced the blood TCR repertoires of about five healthy adults. To increase sequencing depth and limit assay-specific biases, TCR repertoire library preparation and sequencing were carried out by different laboratories using diverse techniques. Each donor's leukapheresis produced roughly between roughly 0.94 and 9.5 billion PBMCs. The study at large found these results: Because the study included only a small number of donors, the genetic and exposure-history diversity represented was limited. Pairwise subsampling indicated that sequencing depth was expected to affect the degree of clonotype sharing among donors. Sampling was restricted to blood, and TCR repertoires in tissue are likely to differ from TCR repertoires in blood.

Trimming costs V 4 bases and J 1 base, and their ends lie 15 bases apart. Inclusive of the bounding cysteine and phenylalanine, the CDR3 is 16 residues long. Only CDR3 DNA remains: 48 bases, in frame from the first base. According to the germline V gene, CDR1 reads MNHEY and CDR2 reads SVGAGI. Sequencing was done on a sample of PBMCs. The sequence came from a woman in her 40s in good health. Some clones in this sample may be carry-over from other donors' samples. This chain is built from TRBV6-5 and TRBJ2-3, and possibly TRBD1, on 6 matching bases. The CDR3 protein sequence reads: CASSWGNRVGTDTQYF. The nucleotide sequence reads as follows: TGTGCCAGCAGTTGGGGGAACAGGGTGGGCACAGATACGCAGTATTTT.